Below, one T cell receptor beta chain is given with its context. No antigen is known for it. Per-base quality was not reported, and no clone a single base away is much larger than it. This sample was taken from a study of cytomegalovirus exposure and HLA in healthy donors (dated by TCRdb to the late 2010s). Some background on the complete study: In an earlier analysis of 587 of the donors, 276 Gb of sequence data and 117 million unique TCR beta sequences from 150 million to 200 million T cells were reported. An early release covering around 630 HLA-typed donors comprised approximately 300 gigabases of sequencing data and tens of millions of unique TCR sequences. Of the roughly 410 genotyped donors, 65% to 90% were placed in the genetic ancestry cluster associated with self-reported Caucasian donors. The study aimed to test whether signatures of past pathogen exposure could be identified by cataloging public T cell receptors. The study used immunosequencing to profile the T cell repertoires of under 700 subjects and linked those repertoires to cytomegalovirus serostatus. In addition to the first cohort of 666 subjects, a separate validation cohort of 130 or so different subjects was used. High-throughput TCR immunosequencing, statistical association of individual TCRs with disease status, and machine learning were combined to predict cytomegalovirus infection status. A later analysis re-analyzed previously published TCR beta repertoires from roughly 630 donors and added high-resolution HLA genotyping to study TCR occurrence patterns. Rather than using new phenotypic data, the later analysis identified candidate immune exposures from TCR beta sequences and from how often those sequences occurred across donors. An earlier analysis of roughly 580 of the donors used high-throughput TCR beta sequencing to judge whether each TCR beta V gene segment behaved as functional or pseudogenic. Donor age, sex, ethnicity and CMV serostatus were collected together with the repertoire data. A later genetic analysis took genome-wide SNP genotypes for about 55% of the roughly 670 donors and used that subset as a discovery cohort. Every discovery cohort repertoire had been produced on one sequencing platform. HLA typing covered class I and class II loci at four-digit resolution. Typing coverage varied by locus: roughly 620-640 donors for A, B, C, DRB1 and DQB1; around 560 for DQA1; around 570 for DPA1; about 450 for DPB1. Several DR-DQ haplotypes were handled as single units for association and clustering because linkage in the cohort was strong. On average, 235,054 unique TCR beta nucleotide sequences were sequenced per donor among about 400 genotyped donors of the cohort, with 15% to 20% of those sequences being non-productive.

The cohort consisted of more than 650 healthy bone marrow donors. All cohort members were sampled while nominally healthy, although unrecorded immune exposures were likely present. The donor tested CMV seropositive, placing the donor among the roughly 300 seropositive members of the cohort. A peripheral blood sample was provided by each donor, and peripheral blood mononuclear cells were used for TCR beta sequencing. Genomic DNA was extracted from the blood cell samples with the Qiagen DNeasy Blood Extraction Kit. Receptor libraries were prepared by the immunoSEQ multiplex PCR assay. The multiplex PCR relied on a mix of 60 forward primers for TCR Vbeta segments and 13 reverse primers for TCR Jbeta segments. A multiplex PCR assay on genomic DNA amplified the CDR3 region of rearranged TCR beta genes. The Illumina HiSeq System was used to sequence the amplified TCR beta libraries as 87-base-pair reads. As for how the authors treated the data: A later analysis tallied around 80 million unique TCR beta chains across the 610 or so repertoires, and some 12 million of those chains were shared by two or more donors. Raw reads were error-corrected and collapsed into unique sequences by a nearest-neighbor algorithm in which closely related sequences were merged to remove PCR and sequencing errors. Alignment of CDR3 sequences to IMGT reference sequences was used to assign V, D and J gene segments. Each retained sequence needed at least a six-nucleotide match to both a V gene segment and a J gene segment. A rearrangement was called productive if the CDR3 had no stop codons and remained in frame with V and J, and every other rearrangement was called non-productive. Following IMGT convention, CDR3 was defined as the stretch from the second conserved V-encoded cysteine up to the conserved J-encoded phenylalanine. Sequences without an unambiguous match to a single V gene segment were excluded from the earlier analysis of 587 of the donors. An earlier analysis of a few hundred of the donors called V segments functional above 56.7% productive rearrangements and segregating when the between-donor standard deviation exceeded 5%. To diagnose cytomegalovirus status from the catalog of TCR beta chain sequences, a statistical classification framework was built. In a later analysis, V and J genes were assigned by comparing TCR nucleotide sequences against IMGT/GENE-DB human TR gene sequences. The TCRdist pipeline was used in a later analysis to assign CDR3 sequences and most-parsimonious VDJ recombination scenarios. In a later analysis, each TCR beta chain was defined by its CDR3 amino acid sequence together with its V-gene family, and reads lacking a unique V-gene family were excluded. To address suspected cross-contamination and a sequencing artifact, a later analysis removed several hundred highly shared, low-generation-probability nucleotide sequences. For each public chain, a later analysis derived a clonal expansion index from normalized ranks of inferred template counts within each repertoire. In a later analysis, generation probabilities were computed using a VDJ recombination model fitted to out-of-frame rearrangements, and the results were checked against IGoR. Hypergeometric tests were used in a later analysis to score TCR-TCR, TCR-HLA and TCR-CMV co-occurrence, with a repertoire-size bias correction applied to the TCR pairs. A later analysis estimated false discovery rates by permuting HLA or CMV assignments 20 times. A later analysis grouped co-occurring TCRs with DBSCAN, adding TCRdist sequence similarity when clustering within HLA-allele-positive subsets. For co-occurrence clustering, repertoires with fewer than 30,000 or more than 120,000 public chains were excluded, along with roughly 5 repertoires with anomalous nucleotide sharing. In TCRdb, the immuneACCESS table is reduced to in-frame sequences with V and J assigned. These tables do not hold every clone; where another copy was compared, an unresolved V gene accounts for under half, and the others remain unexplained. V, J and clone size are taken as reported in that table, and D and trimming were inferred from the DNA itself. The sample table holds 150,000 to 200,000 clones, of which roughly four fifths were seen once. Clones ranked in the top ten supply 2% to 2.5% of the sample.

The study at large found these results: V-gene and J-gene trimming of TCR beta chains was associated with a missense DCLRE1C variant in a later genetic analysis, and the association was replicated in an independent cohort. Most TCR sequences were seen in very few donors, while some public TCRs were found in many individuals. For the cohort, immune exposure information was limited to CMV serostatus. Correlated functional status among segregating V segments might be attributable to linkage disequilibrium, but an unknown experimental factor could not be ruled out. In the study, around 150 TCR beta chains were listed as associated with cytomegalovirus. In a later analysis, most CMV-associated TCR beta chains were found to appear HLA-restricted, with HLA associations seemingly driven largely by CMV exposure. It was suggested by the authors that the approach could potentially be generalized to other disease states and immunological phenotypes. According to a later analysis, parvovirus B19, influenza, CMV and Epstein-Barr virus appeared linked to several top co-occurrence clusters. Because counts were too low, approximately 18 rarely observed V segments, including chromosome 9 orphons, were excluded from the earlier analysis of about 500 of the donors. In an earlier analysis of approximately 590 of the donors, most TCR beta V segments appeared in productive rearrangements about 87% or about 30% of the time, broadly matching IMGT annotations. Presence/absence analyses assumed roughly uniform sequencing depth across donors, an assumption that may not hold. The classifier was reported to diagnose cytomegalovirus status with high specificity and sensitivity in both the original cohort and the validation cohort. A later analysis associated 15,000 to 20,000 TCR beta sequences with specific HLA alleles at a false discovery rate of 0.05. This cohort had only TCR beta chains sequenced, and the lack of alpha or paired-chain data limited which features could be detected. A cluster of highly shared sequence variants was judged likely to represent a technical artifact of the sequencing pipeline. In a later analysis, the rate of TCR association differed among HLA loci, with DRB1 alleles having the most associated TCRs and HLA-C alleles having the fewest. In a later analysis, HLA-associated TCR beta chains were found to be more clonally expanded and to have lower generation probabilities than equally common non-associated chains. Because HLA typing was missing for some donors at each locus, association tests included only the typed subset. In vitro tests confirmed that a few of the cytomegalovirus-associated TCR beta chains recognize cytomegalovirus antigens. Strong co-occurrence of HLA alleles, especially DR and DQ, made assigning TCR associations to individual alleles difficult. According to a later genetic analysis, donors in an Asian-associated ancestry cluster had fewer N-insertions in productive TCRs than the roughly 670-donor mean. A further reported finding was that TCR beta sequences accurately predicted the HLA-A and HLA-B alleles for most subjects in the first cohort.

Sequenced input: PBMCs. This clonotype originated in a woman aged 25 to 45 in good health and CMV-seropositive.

The encoded CDR3 is CASSSPGTGHGYTF. The sequence in DNA is TGTGCCAGCAGTTCACCCGGGACAGGGCATGGCTACACCTTC. Recombination linked TRBV28 to TRBJ1-2; the central 9 bases match TRBD1. V lost 4 bases and J lost 6 bases, and the count of bases not matched to a germline gene is 6. CDR3 length: 14 amino acids, cysteine to phenylalanine. The sequence is cut down to CDR3 DNA, 42 bases in frame from base 1. Sequences MDHEN (CDR1) and SYDVKM (CDR2) are obtained from the germline V gene.